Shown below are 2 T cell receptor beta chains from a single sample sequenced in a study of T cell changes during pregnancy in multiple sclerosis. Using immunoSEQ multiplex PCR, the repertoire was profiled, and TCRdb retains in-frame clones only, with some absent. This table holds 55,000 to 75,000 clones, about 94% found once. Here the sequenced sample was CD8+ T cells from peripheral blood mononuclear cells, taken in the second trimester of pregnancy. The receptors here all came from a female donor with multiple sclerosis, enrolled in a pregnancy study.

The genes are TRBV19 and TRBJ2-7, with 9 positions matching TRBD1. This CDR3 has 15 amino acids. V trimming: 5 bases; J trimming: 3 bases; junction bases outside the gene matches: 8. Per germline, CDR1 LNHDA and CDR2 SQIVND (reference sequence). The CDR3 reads CASSWTGEPNYEQYF. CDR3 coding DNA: TGTGCCAGTAGTTGGACAGGGGAGCCCAACTACGAGCAGTACTTC.

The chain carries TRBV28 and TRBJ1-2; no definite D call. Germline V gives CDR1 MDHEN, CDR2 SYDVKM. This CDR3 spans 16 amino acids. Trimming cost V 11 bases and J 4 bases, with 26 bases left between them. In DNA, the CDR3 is TGTGCCGTGGGCTCGATCCCCCCTTCCTCGTTCTATGGCTACACCTTC. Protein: CAVGSIPPSSFYGYTF.